This T cell receptor beta chain originates from a study of T cells after yellow fever vaccination. Notes on the study in general: Although the secondary response was weaker, it peaked faster, at day 5 versus 15. There was a possibility that FACS-sorted repertoires contained abundant clonotypes contaminating from the bulk population. After the booster, 95% to 98% of CD4 and more than 85% of CD8 primary-response clones were re-detected.

Synthesis of TCR cDNA relied on 5'RACE template switching, which attached a universal primer site and UMIs. TCRdb re-called the 5' RACE reads with MiXCR, one entry per CDR3 protein. The table lists roughly 500,000 distinct CDR3 sequences, 15% to 20% of them singletons. J gave up 4 bases and V 5 bases, and 7 bases lay outside the gene matches. The CDR3 is 16 residues long. Germline V CDR1 and CDR2: MNHEY, SVGEGT. Worth noting for this clonotype: Antigen: not known.

The TCR sequence derives from a man aged 25 to 40 who received the YFV17D yellow fever vaccine. The sequencing used PBMCs, collected 15 days after the yellow fever booster vaccination. V gene TRBV6-2 or TRBV6-3 combines with J gene TRBJ2-1; 11 bases map to TRBD2. Here the CDR3 reads CASSPPGLAEYNEQFF. DNA of the CDR3: TGTGCCAGCAGTCCTCCGGGACTAGCGGAGTACAATGAGCAGTTCTTC.